Listed below are T cell receptor beta chains from one sample, sequenced in a study of CD8 T cells in Susac syndrome. TCRdb redid the calling of the immunoSEQ multiplex PCR reads with MiXCR, one entry per CDR3 protein. Counted here are some 200,000 distinct CDR3 sequences, approximately 94% occurring once; the ten biggest clones make up around 0.092%. Sequenced material: CD4+ T cells from PBMCs. These receptors all stem from a human donor with Susac syndrome. CDR3s include the opening cysteine and the closing phenylalanine or tryptophan. D genes are given only for firm matches. Clone size is not always given. Where it is, it says once, few, many or a class for expanded clones.

V	D	size	J	CDR3	DNA
TRBV7-3	TRBD2	NA	TRBJ2-2	CASSSSGGDTGELFF	TGTGCCAGCAGCTCAAGCGGGGGGGACACCGGGGAGCTGTTTTTT
TRBV24-1	TRBD1	NA	TRBJ2-7	CATSERDRENYEQYF	TGTGCCACCAGTGAACGGGACAGGGAAAACTACGAGCAGTACTTC
TRBV30	NA	NA	TRBJ1-5	CAWSVRDHQPQHF	TGTGCCTGGAGTGTACGGGATCATCAGCCCCAGCATTTT
TRBV30	NA	NA	TRBJ1-5	CAWSVGQGKEPQHF	TGTGCCTGGAGTGTAGGGCAGGGGAAGGAGCCCCAGCATTTT
TRBV16	TRBD1	NA	TRBJ1-1	CASSLQQGVNTEAFF	TGTGCCAGCAGTCTACAACAGGGGGTGAACACTGAAGCTTTCTTT
TRBV7-9	TRBD1	NA	TRBJ2-1	CASSKGQYNEQFF	TGTGCCAGCAGCAAGGGACAGTACAATGAGCAGTTCTTC
TRBV20-1	NA	NA	TRBJ2-5	CSAREKGRSGETQYF	TGCAGTGCCAGGGAGAAGGGCAGAAGCGGTGAGACCCAGTACTTC
TRBV30	TRBD1	once	TRBJ1-5	CAFDRVDQPQHF	TGTGCCTTCGACAGGGTTGATCAGCCCCAGCATTTT
TRBV9	NA	NA	TRBJ2-7	CASSPLKGEQYF	TGTGCCAGCAGCCCGCTGAAAGGCGAGCAGTACTTC
TRBV19	NA	NA	TRBJ2-2	CASSEGVNGELFF	TGTGCCAGTAGTGAGGGTGTGAACGGGGAGCTGTTTTTT
TRBV3-1	NA	NA	TRBJ2-3	CASSQEHSKGTQYF	TGTGCCAGCAGCCAAGAGCACTCAAAGGGTACGCAGTATTTT
TRBV3-1	TRBD2	NA	TRBJ2-7	CASSQLGGRDEQYF	TGTGCCAGCAGCCAGCTCGGAGGGAGGGACGAGCAGTACTTC
TRBV7-8	NA	NA	TRBJ1-5	CASSMRDGRVEPQHF	TGTGCCAGCAGCATGAGGGACGGTCGTGTTGAGCCCCAGCATTTT
TRBV19	NA	NA	TRBJ1-2	CASDMAGNGYTF	TGTGCCAGTGACATGGCGGGGAACGGCTACACCTTC
TRBV20-1	TRBD2	NA	TRBJ2-7	CSASTGTSGVYEQYF	TGCAGTGCTAGCACCGGGACTAGCGGGGTTTACGAGCAGTACTTC
TRBV9	TRBD1	NA	TRBJ2-3	CASSVEPGTGVRVTQYF	TGTGCCAGCAGCGTAGAGCCCGGGACAGGGGTGAGAGTTACGCAGTATTTT
TRBV6-5	NA	NA	TRBJ1-2	CASSYAGGYTF	TGTGCCAGCAGTTACGCGGGGGGCTACACCTTC
TRBV6-2/TRBV6-3	NA	once	TRBJ2-7	CASSYNAAALELYEQYF	TGTGCCAGCAGTTATAACGCGGCTGCGCTGGAATTGTACGAGCAGTACTTC
TRBV23-1	TRBD1	NA	TRBJ2-4	CASSPSGTGGLKNIQYF	TGCGCCAGCAGTCCTTCCGGGACAGGGGGCCTCAAAAACATTCAGTACTTC
TRBV7-2	TRBD1	NA	TRBJ2-1	CASRNRGAVVEQFF	TGTGCCAGCCGAAACAGGGGGGCGGTGGTAGAGCAGTTCTTC
TRBV11-1	NA	NA	TRBJ1-6	CASSLGVDSPLHF	TGTGCCAGCAGCTTGGGGGTCGATTCACCCCTCCACTTT
TRBV3-1	NA	NA	TRBJ1-4	CASSQDLQGPNEKLFF	TGTGCCAGCAGCCAAGATCTCCAGGGACCTAATGAAAAACTGTTTTTT
TRBV12-3/TRBV12-4	NA	few	TRBJ2-3	CASSLDSSTDTQYF	TGTGCCAGCAGTTTAGACAGTAGCACAGATACGCAGTATTTT
TRBV7-3	NA	NA	TRBJ2-3	CASSLGRFADTQYF	TGTGCCAGCAGCTTAGGGCGGTTTGCAGATACGCAGTATTTT
TRBV2	NA	NA	TRBJ1-6	CASSEAGQPNSPLHF	TGTGCCAGCAGTGAAGCGGGTCAGCCTAATTCACCCCTCCACTTT
TRBV11-2	TRBD2	NA	TRBJ2-6	CASSLTSGGFGANVLTF	TGTGCCAGCAGCTTAACTAGCGGGGGGTTTGGGGCCAACGTCCTGACTTTC
TRBV6-2/TRBV6-3	NA	NA	TRBJ1-1	CASSYLRLLNTEAFF	TGTGCCAGCAGTTATCTTCGCCTTTTGAACACTGAAGCTTTCTTT